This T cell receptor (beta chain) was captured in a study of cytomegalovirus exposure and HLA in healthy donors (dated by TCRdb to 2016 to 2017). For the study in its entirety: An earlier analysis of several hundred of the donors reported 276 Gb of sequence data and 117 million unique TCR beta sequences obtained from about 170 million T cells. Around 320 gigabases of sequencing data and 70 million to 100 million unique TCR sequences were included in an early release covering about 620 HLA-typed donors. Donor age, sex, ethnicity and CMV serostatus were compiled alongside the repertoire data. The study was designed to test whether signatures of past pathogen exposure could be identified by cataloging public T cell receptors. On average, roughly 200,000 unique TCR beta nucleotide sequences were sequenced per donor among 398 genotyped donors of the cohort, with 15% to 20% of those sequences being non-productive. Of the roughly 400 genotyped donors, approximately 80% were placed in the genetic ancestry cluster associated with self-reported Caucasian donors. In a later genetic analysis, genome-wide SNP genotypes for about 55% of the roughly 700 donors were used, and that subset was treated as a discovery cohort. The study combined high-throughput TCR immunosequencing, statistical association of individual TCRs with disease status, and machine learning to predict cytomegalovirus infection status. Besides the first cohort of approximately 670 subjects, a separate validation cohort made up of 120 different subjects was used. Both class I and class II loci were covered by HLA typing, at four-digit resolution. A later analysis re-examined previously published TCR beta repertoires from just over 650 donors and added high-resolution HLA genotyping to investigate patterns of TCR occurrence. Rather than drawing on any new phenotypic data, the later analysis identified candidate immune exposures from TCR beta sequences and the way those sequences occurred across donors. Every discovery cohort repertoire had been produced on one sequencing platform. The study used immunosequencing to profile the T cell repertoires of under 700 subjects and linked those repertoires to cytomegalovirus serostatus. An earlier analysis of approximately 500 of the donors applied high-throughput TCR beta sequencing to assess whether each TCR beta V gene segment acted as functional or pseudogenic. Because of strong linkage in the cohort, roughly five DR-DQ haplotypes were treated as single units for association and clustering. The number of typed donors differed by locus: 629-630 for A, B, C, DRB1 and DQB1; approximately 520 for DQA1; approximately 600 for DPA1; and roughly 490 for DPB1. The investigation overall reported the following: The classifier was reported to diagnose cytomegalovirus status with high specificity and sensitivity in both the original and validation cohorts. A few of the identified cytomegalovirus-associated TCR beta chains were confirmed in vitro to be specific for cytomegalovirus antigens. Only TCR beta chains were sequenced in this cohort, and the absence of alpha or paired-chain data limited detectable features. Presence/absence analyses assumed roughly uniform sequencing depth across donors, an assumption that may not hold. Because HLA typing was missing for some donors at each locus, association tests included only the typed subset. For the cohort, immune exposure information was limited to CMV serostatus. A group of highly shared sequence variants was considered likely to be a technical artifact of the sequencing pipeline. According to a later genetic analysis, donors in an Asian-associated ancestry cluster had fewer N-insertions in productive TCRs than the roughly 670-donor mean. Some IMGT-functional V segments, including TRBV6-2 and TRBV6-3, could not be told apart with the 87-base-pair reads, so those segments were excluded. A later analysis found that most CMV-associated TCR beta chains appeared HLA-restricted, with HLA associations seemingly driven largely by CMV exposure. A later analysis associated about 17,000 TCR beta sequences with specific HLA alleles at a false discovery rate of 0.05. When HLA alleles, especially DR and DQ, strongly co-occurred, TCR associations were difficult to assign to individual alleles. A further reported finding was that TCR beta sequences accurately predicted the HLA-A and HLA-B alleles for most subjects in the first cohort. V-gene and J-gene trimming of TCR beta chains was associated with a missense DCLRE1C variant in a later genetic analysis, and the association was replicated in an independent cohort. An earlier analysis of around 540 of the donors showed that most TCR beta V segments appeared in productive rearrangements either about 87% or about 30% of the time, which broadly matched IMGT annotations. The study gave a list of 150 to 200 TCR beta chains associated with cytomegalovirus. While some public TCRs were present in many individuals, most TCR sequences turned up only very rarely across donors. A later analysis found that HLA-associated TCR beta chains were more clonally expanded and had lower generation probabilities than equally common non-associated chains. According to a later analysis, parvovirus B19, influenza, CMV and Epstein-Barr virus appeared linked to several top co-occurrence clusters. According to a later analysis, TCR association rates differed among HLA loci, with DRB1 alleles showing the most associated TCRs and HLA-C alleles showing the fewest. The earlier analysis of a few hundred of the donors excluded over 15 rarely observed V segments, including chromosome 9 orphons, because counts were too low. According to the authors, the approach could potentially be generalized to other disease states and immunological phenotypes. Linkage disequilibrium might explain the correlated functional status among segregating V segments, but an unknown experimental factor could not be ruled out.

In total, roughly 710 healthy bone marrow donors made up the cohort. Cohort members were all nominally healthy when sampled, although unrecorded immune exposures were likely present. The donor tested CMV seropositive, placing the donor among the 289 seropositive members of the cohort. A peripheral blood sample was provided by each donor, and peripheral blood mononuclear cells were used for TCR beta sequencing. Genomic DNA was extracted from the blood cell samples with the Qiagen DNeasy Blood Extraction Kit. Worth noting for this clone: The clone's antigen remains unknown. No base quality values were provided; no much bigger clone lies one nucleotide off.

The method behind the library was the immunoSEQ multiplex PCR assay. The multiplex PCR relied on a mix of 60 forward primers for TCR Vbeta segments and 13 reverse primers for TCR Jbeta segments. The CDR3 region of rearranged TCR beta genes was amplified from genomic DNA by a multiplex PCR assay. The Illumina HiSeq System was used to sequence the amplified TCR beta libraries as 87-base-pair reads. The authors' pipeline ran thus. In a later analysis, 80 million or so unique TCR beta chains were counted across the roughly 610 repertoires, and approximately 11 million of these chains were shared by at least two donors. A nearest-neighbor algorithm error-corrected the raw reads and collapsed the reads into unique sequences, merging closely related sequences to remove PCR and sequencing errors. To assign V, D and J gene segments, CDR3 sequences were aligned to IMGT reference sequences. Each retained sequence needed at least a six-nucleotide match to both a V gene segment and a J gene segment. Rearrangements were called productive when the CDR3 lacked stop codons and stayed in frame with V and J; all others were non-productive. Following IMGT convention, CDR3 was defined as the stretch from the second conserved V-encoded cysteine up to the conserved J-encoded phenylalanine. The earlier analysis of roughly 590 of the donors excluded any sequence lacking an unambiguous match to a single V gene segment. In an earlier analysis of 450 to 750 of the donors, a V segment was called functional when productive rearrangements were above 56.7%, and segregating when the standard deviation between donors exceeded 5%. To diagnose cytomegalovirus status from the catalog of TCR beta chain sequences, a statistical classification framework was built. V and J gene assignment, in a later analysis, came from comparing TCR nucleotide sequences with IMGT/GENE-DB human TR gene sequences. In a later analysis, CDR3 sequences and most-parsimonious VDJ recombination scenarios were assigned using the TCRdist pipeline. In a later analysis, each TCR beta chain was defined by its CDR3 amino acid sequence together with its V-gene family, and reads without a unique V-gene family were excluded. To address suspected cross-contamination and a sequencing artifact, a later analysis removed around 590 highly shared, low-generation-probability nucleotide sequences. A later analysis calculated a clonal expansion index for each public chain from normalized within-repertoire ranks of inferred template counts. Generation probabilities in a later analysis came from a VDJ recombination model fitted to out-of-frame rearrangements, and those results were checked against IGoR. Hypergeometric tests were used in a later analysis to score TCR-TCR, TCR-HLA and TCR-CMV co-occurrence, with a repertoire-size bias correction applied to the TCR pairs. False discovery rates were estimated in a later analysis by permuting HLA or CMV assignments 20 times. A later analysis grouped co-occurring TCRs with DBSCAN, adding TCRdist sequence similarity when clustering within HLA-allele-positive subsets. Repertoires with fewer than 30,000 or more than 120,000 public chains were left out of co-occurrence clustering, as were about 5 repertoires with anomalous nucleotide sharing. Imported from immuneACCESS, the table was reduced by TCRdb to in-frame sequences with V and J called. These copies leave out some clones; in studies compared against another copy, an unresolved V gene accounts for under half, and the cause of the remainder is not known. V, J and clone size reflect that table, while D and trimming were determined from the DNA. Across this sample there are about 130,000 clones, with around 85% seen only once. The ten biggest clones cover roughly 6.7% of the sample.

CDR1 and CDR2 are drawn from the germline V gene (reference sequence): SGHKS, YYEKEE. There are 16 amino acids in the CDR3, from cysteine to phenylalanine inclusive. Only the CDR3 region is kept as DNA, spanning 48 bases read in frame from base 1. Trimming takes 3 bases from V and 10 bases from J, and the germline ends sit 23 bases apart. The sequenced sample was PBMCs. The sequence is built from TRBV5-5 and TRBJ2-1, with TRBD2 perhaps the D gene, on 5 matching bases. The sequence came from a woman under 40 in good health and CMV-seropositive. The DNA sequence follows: TGTGCCAGCAGCTCCAGACTCCCGCGGGCACAAGAGGAGCAGTTCTTC. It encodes CASSSRLPRAQEEQFF.